The rows below give T cell receptor beta chains drawn from one sample of a study of identical twins. TCRdb reprocessed the 5' RACE reads via MiXCR and lists one record per CDR3 protein. In the table there are fewer than 900,000 distinct CDR3 sequences, around 20% of which are singletons. These data also featured in a second study, about T cells expressing NK-cell markers.

The source material was PBMCs. The receptor source for this set is a woman under 30 in good health. CDR3s leave out the opening cysteine and the closing phenylalanine or tryptophan. Each record gives: J gene, V gene, D gene, CDR3 protein. A D gene is named only where the DNA matches it firmly.

TRBJ2-1 TRBV3-1 - APTGRRGGNEQF
TRBJ2-5 TRBV7-2 - ASRLIETQY
TRBJ2-7 TRBV20-1 - SARPPPAYEQY
TRBJ2-3 TRBV9 - ASSEEDTQY
TRBJ2-5 TRBV5-1 - ASTPGRQQETQY
TRBJ2-1 TRBV29-1 TRBD2 SVVDSVAGWF
TRBJ1-2 TRBV20-1 - SAREAVNYGYT
TRBJ2-2 TRBV29-1 - SVDLGNTGELF
TRBJ2-7 TRBV20-1 TRBD1 SARDSSGTGGYEQY
TRBJ2-5 TRBV20-1 - SARKRGRGGETQY
TRBJ2-1 TRBV9 TRBD2 ASSGRTGTSGFNYNEQF
TRBJ2-1 TRBV20-1 - SAVAPGQTYNEQF
TRBJ2-7 TRBV12-3/TRBV12-4 - ASSSYTSDEQY
TRBJ1-2 TRBV29-1 - SVEAVLGAYGYT
TRBJ1-1 TRBV6-5 TRBD1 ASSSVRTGVPEAF
TRBJ2-7 TRBV2 - ASSELGSLYEQY
TRBJ2-7 TRBV5-4 - ASSLGGVNYEQY
TRBJ2-5 TRBV10-3 - AIRRDSEETQY
TRBJ2-1 TRBV6-1 TRBD2 ASKIGTSGRNEQF
TRBJ2-7 TRBV6-2/TRBV6-3 TRBD1 ASRRGQGLTYEQY
TRBJ2-7 TRBV6-1 - ASKAGSYEQY
TRBJ2-3 TRBV20-1 - SAIERADTQY
TRBJ2-7 TRBV7-2 - ASSLASTNSYEQY
TRBJ2-3 TRBV18 - ANTRERSTDTQY
TRBJ2-7 TRBV6-2/TRBV6-3 - ASSYGGAISYEQY
TRBJ1-1 TRBV6-1 TRBD1 ASSQPENRGGRTEAF
TRBJ1-2 TRBV6-1 - AGGDGYLNYGYT
TRBJ1-1 TRBV12-3/TRBV12-4 - ASNHVGNHKAF
TRBJ2-1 TRBV7-9 TRBD2 ASRTGTSGRGEQF
TRBJ2-1 TRBV11-2 TRBD2 ASSLGTGTSGRGNEQF
TRBJ2-5 TRBV12-3/TRBV12-4 - ASAPGPPGETQY
TRBJ1-2 TRBV7-2 - ASSFWGLPYGYT
TRBJ2-1 TRBV12-3/TRBV12-4 TRBD2 ASSFGRANEQF
TRBJ2-7 TRBV7-9 TRBD2 ASSEGLASYEQY
TRBJ2-7 TRBV3-1 - ASSQDPAGAYEQY
TRBJ2-3 TRBV20-1 TRBD2 SAGGLAGVTDTQY
TRBJ2-1 TRBV5-5 TRBD2 ASSLDGGARNEQF
TRBJ2-1 TRBV10-3 - AISELVGEQF
TRBJ1-4 TRBV20-1 - SARAQGTALF
TRBJ1-1 TRBV29-1 - SVEQGLRKDTEAF